This paragraph reports one T cell receptor beta chain. Its antigen is unknown. The entry originates in a study of T cell repertoires in cytomegalovirus infection. Study-wide context: Based on public TCR beta signatures, there were indications of CMV infection and of a matching HLA type.

TCRdb reprocessed the reads with MiXCR, giving one entry per CDR3 protein. This sample has hundreds of thousands of distinct CDR3 sequences, with roughly 43% found just once. Study-wide findings and caveats: The response measured ex vivo was dominated by TCR beta clonotypes (HLA-C-restricted and CMV-specific). Of the TCR beta families, the public ones yielded a cumulative frequency that identified carriers of CMV plus the relevant HLA.

With V trimmed by 6 bases and J by 5 bases, 7 bases remained unmatched. There are 14 residues in the CDR3. The material sequenced was cultured PBMCs, taken from culture after CMV antigen stimulation. This chain uses TRBV12-3 or TRBV12-4 with TRBJ1-5; 7 nucleotides align to TRBD1. This TCR derives from a human donor in good health (CMV status not recorded). Some clones in this sample may be carry-over from other donors' samples. CDR3 sequence reads: CASRAGGPHQPQHF. DNA for the CDR3: TGTGCCAGCAGGGCAGGGGGTCCCCATCAGCCCCAGCATTTT.